The 21 T cell receptor beta chains below were found in one sample sequenced in a study of cytomegalovirus exposure and HLA in healthy donors. The study ran its PCR with 60 Vbeta and 13 Jbeta primers. Clones were sequenced by immunoSEQ multiplex PCR, and TCRdb holds only the in-frame ones, with some missing. The table includes 100,000 or so clones, around 75% detected once. The sequenced material came from PBMCs. The receptor source for this set is a man aged 30 to 45 in good health and CMV-seronegative.

V is TRBV7-2 and J is TRBJ2-5; perhaps TRBD2 as D (6 bases). The CDR3 length is 15 residues. Germline assignment: CDR1 SGHTA and CDR2 FQGNSA. V was pared by 0 bases and J by 0 bases, with 8 bases between. The CDR3: CASSLAGLNQETQYF. As DNA, the CDR3 is TGTGCCAGCAGCTTAGCGGGACTTAACCAAGAGACCCAGTACTTC.

The V and J genes are TRBV6-5 and TRBJ1-2; 9 positions agree with TRBD1. V lost 6 bases to trimming and J lost 4 bases; unmatched junction nucleotides: 3. The germline gives CDR1 MNHEY, CDR2 SVGAGI. The CDR3 has 13 amino acids. The CDR3 loop is CASRETGGYGYTF. CDR3 DNA sequence: TGTGCCAGCAGAGAGACAGGGGGCTATGGCTACACCTTC.

This clone was seen just once. V is TRBV9 and J is TRBJ2-5, with 9 bases lining up with TRBD1. Trimming cost V 0 bases and J 1 base; bases outside gene matches: 4. The CDR3 covers 16 residues. Germline V gives CDR1 SGDLS, CDR2 YYNGEE. This CDR3 reads CASSVGGQGLQETQYF. The CDR3, as DNA: TGTGCCAGCAGCGTAGGGGGACAGGGCCTCCAAGAGACCCAGTACTTC.

This clone was observed a few times. V and J are TRBV5-6 and TRBJ1-5; 7 nucleotides agree with TRBD1. The V gene's germline CDR1 is SGHDT and CDR2 YYEEEE. This CDR3 contains 13 residues. V trimming: 4 bases; J trimming: 12 bases; junction bases outside the gene matches: 10. The CDR3 protein is CASSSSGTAVQHF. CDR3 sequence (DNA): TGTGCCAGCAGCAGTTCGGGGACAGCCGTCCAGCATTTT.

The chain uses TRBV19 and TRBJ1-5; D is unresolved. CDR1 LNHDA and CDR2 SQIVND come from the germline V gene (reference sequence). Deletions cut 5 bases from V and 6 bases from J, with 14 bases between. The CDR3 contains 14 residues. CDR3 sequence reads: CASSPGLLGQPQHF. The CDR3 nucleotides are TGTGCCAGTAGTCCCGGACTTTTGGGTCAGCCCCAGCATTTT.

The chain recombines TRBV18 with TRBJ2-5; possibly TRBD1 for D (5 bases). Germline CDR1 and CDR2: KGHSH and LQKENI. V was cut by 1 base and J by 5 bases, with 11 bases left in between. CDR3 size: 14 residues. The CDR3 region is CASSPQGRSETQYF. The CDR3 DNA reads TGTGCCAGCTCACCACAGGGGCGTAGCGAGACCCAGTACTTC.

DNA of the CDR3: TGTGCCAGCGGCCCTCTGGCGGGTGAGCAGTTCTTC. Amino acid sequence: CASGPLAGEQFF. The rearrangement links TRBV7-7 to TRBJ2-1, with D possibly being TRBD2 (5 bases). V was cut by 8 bases and J by 9 bases, with 14 bases left in between. The CDR3 is made up of 12 amino acids. The germline gives CDR1 SSHAT, CDR2 FNYEAQ (reference sequence).

This clone occurred once. V usage is TRBV10-2 and J usage is TRBJ2-7; maybe TRBD1 (6 bases). Germline V gene lookup returns CDR1 WSHSY and CDR2 SAAADI. Deletions cut 2 bases from V and 3 bases from J, with 11 bases between. The length of the CDR3 is 14 residues. The CDR3 region has the DNA TGCGCCAGCAGTGAGGCAGGGGCCCTCTACGAGCAGTACTTC. Amino acid sequence: CASSEAGALYEQYF.

The rearrangement links TRBV14 to TRBJ1-2, with D perhaps TRBD1 (5 bases). The CDR3 spans 13 residues. The germline V and J ends were trimmed by 4 bases and 6 bases, with 12 bases remaining between them. CDR1 SGHDN and CDR2 FVKESK come from the germline V gene. In DNA, the CDR3 is TGTGCCAGCAGCCCCCGTTCGGGGGATGGCTACACCTTC. This gives the protein CASSPRSGDGYTF.

This clone was seen a single time. CDR3 residues: CASSTPTGEDTQYF. DNA of the CDR3: TGTGCCAGCAGCACACCCACGGGGGAAGATACGCAGTATTTT. The chain uses TRBV28 and TRBJ2-3; possible D gene TRBD2, 6 bases. The CDR3 has 14 amino acids. The germline CDR1 and CDR2 sequences are MDHEN and SYDVKM. The V end lost 6 bases, the J end lost 5 bases, and 15 bases lay between the germline ends.

The chain employs TRBV9 and TRBJ1-3; 7 bases agree with TRBD1. CDR1 SGDLS and CDR2 YYNGEE come from the germline V gene. Losses at the gene ends were 0 bases for V and 0 bases for J; bases not matched to a gene: 0. This CDR3 is 15 amino acids long. CDR3 nucleotide sequence: TGTGCCAGCAGCGTAGGGGACAGCTCTGGAAACACCATATATTTT. Amino acid sequence: CASSVGDSSGNTIYF.

A word on this clone: The same CDR3 arises from other DNA sequences in this sample as well. The chain couples TRBV28 to TRBJ2-7, with 12 nucleotides matching TRBD1. With 7 bases clipped from V and 2 bases from J, the junction kept 3 bases outside the gene matches. This CDR3 comprises 14 residues. Germline V gene data show CDR1 as MDHEN and CDR2 as SYDVKM. CDR3 sequence (DNA): TGTGCCAGCACCCGGGACAGGGGGCCCTACGAGCAGTACTTC. Encoded protein: CASTRDRGPYEQYF.

This chain joins TRBV30 and TRBJ1-4; 7 nucleotides match TRBD1. V shed 2 bases and J 7 bases; nucleotides not matched to a gene: 10. Germline CDR1 reads GTSNPN; CDR2 reads SVGIG (reference sequence). The CDR3 contains 15 residues. The CDR3 DNA follows: TGTGCCTGGAGTCCTCGACAGGGTGTTATTGAAAAACTGTTTTTT. Encoded protein: CAWSPRQGVIEKLFF.

The chain has TRBV4-3 and TRBJ1-2; D unresolved. Germline loops: CDR1 LGHNA, CDR2 YSLEER. The V end was cut by 4 bases, the J end by 3 bases, with 15 bases between. The CDR3 has 15 residues. DNA of the CDR3: TGCGCCAGCAGCCGTAGGGAGGTTAGGGACTATGGCTACACCTTC. Translation: CASSRREVRDYGYTF.

The DNA of the CDR3 is TGTGCCAGCAGAAGTAACAGGGAAGGATATGGCTACACCTTC. Protein: CASRSNREGYGYTF. V is TRBV7-2 and J is TRBJ1-2, with a tentative D call TRBD1 (6 bases). The V end lost 6 bases, the J end lost 5 bases, and 16 bases lay between the germline ends. Germline assignment: CDR1 SGHTA and CDR2 FQGNSA. The CDR3 contains 14 residues.

This clone was observed a handful of times. V is TRBV6-5 and J is TRBJ2-3; unclear D gene. CDR1 is MNHEY and CDR2 is SVGAGI in the germline V gene. The CDR3 has 15 residues. Trimming took off 0 bases at V and 1 base at J, with 8 bases between the two ends. Here the CDR3 reads CASSYSMSGTDTQYF. In nucleotides, the CDR3 is TGTGCCAGCAGTTACTCGATGTCAGGCACAGATACGCAGTATTTT.

V gene TRBV5-4 combines with J gene TRBJ1-2, with 12 bases matching TRBD1. CDR1 and CDR2 from the germline V gene are SGHNT and YYREEE (reference sequence). Trimming at V came to 7 bases and at J to 6 bases, leaving 22 bases not matched to a gene. The CDR3 has 19 amino acids. CDR3 sequence: CASSLNPGQGALGSNGYTF. CDR3 nucleotide sequence: TGTGCCAGCTCTCTAAACCCGGGACAGGGGGCGTTAGGGTCAAATGGCTACACCTTC.

This clone was picked up one time. The chain combines TRBV4-2 with TRBJ2-1; 13 bases are shared with TRBD2. The CDR3 extends over 17 amino acids. V lost 1 base to trimming and J lost 9 bases; unmatched junction nucleotides: 9. Per the germline V gene, CDR1 is LGHNA and CDR2 is YNFKEQ. The CDR3 here is CASSQVQLAGGHSEQFF. The DNA for the CDR3 is TGTGCCAGCAGCCAAGTGCAACTAGCGGGAGGGCATAGTGAGCAGTTCTTC.

This chain links TRBV7-9 with TRBJ2-7, with D tentatively TRBD2 (6 bases). The CDR3 is 13 residues long. Between the trimmed V and J ends, which lost 4 bases and 2 bases, there was a span of 9 bases. The germline gives CDR1 SEHNR, CDR2 FQNEAQ (reference sequence). The CDR3 nucleotides are TGTGCCAGCAGCTCCTGGACTACCTACGAGCAGTACTTC. As protein: CASSSWTTYEQYF.

The chain uses TRBV7-8 and TRBJ2-3; TRBD2 might be the D (5 bases). The CDR3 is made up of 14 amino acids. Germline V gene sequence: CDR1 SGHVS, CDR2 FQNEAQ. V lost 6 bases, J lost 1 base, and 11 bases lay in between. The CDR3 sequence is CASRSSPGTDTQYF. The DNA for the CDR3 is TGTGCCAGCAGATCTAGCCCCGGCACAGATACGCAGTATTTT. Filled out from reference TRBV7-8 and TRBJ2-3, the complete variable domain reads GAGVSQSPRYKVAKRGQDVALRCDPISGHVSLFWYQQALGQGPEFLTYFQNEAQLDKSGLPSDRFFAERPEGSVSTLKIQRTQQEDSAVYLCASRSSPGTDTQYFGPGTRLTVL.

This clone was counted a few times. The V and J genes are TRBV6-6 and TRBJ1-1; TRBD1 matches at 8 bases. CDR3 length equals 14 residues. J was trimmed by 5 bases and V by 4 bases; bases with no gene match: 6. CDR1 is MNHNY, CDR2 SVGAGI, per germline (reference sequence). CDR3 protein: CASSSRTGLTEAFF. For the CDR3, the DNA is TGTGCCAGCAGTTCCCGGACAGGGCTGACTGAAGCTTTCTTT.